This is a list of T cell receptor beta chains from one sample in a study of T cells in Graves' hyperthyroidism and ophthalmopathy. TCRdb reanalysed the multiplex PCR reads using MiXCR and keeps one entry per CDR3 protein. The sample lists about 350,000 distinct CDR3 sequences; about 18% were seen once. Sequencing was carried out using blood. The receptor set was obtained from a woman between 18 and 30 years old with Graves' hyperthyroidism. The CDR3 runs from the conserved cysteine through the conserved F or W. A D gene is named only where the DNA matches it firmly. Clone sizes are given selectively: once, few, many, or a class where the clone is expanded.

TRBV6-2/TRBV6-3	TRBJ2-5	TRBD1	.	TGTGCCAGCAGTTACTCGCGCCACTCTCGGACAGGTCAAGAGGCCCAGTACTTC	CASSYSRHSRTGQEAQYF
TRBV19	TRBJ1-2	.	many	TGTGCCAGTAGTATTTTCGGCTATGGCTACACCTTC	CASSIFGYGYTF
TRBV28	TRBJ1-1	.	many	TGTGCCAGCAGTTTAGGGGGGAACGCTGAAGCTTTCTTT	CASSLGGNAEAFF
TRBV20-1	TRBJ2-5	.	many	TGCAGTGCTAGTTCAGGGGTGGGAGAGGCCCAGTACTTC	CSASSGVGEAQYF
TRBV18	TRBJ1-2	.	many	TGTGCCAGCTCACACGGCAAAGGGGGCTATGGCTACACCTTC	CASSHGKGGYGYTF
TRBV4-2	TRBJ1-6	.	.	TGTGCCAGCAGCCAAGAGGTGGAGGGATACAATTCACCCCTCCACTTT	CASSQEVEGYNSPLHF
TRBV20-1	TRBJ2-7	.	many	TGCAGTGCTAGGACAGGTGCTGGGGAGCAGTACTTC	CSARTGAGEQYF
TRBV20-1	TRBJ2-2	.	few	TGCAGTGCTAGAGATGGAGGAGGGGGGGCCGGGGAGCTGTTTTTT	CSARDGGGGAGELFF
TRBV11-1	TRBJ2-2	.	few	TGTGCCAGCAGCTTTGATTTCCCGGGGGGCGCTTCCGGGGAGCTGTTTTTT	CASSFDFPGGASGELFF
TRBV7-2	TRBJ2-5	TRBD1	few	TGTGCCAGCAGCTTAGCCCTCGGACAGGGGCAAGAGACCCAGTACTTC	CASSLALGQGQETQYF
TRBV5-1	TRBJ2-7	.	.	TGCGCCAGCAGACCTTACTACGAGCAGTACTTC	CASRPYYEQYF
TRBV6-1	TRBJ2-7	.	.	TGTGCCAGCAGCCGGGACGGACAATTCTACGAGCAGTACTTC	CASSRDGQFYEQYF
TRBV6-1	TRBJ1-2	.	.	TGTGCCAGCACTAGGGGACCATCCTATGGCTACACCTTC	CASTRGPSYGYTF
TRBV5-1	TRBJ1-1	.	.	TGCGCCAGCAGCTTTGGCCCGAGAGAGTTTGAAGCTTTCTTT	CASSFGPREFEAFF
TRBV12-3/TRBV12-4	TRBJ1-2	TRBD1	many	TGTGCCAGCAGTTCGCAAGGGACAGGAACAAACTATGGCTACACCTTC	CASSSQGTGTNYGYTF
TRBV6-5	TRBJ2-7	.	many	TGTGCCAGCAGTTTCACCCGGGACGGGTCCTACGAGCAGTACTTC	CASSFTRDGSYEQYF
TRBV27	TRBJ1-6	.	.	TGTGCCAGCAGTTTACTTGACCCAGGGCATTCACCCCTCCACTTT	CASSLLDPGHSPLHF
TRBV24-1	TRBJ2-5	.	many	TGTGCCACCAGTGCACTGGATTCTGCCGAGACCCAGTACTTC	CATSALDSAETQYF
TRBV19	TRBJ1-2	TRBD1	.	TGTGCCAGTAGTGGGACAGGGGGCGTAAACTATGGCTACACCTTC	CASSGTGGVNYGYTF
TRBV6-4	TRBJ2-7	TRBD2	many	TGTGCCAGCAGTGACTCGATAGCGGGGGGCCGGGACGAGCAGTACTTC	CASSDSIAGGRDEQYF
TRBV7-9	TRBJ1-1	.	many	TGTGCCAGCAGCTCCGGACCAGTTGAAGCTTTCTTT	CASSSGPVEAFF
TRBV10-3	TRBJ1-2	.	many	TGTGCCATCCGTCCGACAGGTACTAACTATGGCTACACCTTC	CAIRPTGTNYGYTF
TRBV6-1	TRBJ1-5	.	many	TGTGCCAGCACCCCGCCTAACGGCAATCAGCCCCAGCATTTT	CASTPPNGNQPQHF
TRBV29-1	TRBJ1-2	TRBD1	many	TGCAGCGCTGAGGTCAGGGGGCTCTATGGCTACACCTTC	CSAEVRGLYGYTF
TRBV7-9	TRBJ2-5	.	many	TGTGCCAGCAGCTACGACAATCAAGAGACCCAGTACTTC	CASSYDNQETQYF
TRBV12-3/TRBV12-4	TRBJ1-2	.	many	TGTGCCAGCAGTTTAGGACCCGACTATGGCTACACCTTC	CASSLGPDYGYTF
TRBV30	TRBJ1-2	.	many	TGTGCCTGGACCGCCCAAGACCGGATTTGGGGCTACACCTTC	CAWTAQDRIWGYTF
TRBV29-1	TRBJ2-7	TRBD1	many	TGCAGCGGGTGGGACAGCCAGACCTACGAGCAGTACTTC	CSGWDSQTYEQYF
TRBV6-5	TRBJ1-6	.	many	TGTGCCAGCAGTTCTCACACCGACAGCCATTCACCCCTCCACTTT	CASSSHTDSHSPLHF
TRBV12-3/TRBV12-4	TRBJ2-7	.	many	TGTGCCAGCAGTGACGGGTTTGACGAGCAGTACTTC	CASSDGFDEQYF
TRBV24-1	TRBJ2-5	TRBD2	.	TGTGCCACCAGTGGGGCTAGCGGGGGGGGTCTCCAAGAGACCCAGTACTTC	CATSGASGGGLQETQYF
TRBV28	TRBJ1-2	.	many	TGTGCCAGCAGTTTATCAGGGTACTATGGCTACACCTTC	CASSLSGYYGYTF
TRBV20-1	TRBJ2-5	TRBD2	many	TGCAGTGCGAAGAATCGGGCTAGCGGTACGGAGACCCAGTACTTC	CSAKNRASGTETQYF
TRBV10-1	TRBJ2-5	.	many	TGCGCCAGCAGTGAGTCTGGGGCCCAAGAGACCCAGTACTTC	CASSESGAQETQYF
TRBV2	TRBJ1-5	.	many	TGTGCCAGCAGCCGGACAGCCGGAGGGCAGCCCCAGCATTTT	CASSRTAGGQPQHF
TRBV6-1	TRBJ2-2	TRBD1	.	TGTGCCAGCAGGGTGGAACAGGGGTTCGGGGAGCTGTTTTTT	CASRVEQGFGELFF
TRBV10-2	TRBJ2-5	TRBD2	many	TGCGCCAGCAGTATAGCGGGAGGAGAGACCCAGTACTTC	CASSIAGGETQYF
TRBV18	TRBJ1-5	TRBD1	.	TGTGCCAGCTCATTACAGGGGGCACCGCCCCAGCATTTT	CASSLQGAPPQHF
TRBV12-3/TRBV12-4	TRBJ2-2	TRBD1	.	TGTGCCATCAAGGGACAGGTCCCCACCGGGGAGCTGTTTTTT	CAIKGQVPTGELFF
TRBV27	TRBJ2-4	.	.	TGTGCCAGCAGTTCTTCAGGGATCGAAAACATTCAGTACTTC	CASSSSGIENIQYF
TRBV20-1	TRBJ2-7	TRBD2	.	TGCAGTGCTAGGGGGACTAGCGGGGGGGCCCAGGGCGAGCAGTACTTC	CSARGTSGGAQGEQYF
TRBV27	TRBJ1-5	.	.	TGTGCCAGCAGTACGCCCGGGGCGGGTCAGCCCCAGCATTTT	CASSTPGAGQPQHF
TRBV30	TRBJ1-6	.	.	TGTGCCTGGAGCCACACCGGCCTCTCCTATAATTCACCCCTCCACTTT	CAWSHTGLSYNSPLHF
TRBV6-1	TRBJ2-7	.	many	TGTGCCAGCAGTGGTATGACCGGGACTTTCCTTGACGAGCAGTACTTC	CASSGMTGTFLDEQYF
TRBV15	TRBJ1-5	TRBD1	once	TGTGCCACCAGCAGAGTGGCGGGACAGGGGATGGTTCAGCCCCAGCATTTT	CATSRVAGQGMVQPQHF
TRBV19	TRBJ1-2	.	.	TGTGCCAGTAGTGCGGGACTGCCAAATAACTATGGCTACACCTTC	CASSAGLPNNYGYTF